This T cell receptor beta chain was sequenced in a study of cytomegalovirus exposure and HLA in healthy donors. General observations from the study: Indistinguishability led to the exclusion of some V segments, TRBV6-2 and TRBV6-3 included.

Remarks on this clone: The antigen is undetermined.

The CDR3 loop spans 15 amino acids. Germline CDR1 LNHDA, CDR2 SQIVND (reference sequence). The ends lost 6 bases at V and 6 bases at J; junction bases unmatched: 11. The PCR employed 60 Vbeta primers together with 13 Jbeta primers. Here immunoSEQ multiplex PCR was the method, and the copy in TCRdb shows in-frame clones only, minus some. Of about 220,000 clones listed, around 80% are singletons. Sequenced material: PBMCs. This sequence was found in a man in his late teens or twenties in good health and CMV-seronegative. This chain uses TRBV19 with TRBJ1-1; 9 nucleotides line up with TRBD1. This CDR3 is CASRSPRDRASEAFF. In DNA form, the CDR3 reads TGTGCCAGTAGATCCCCCCGGGACAGGGCTTCTGAAGCTTTCTTT.